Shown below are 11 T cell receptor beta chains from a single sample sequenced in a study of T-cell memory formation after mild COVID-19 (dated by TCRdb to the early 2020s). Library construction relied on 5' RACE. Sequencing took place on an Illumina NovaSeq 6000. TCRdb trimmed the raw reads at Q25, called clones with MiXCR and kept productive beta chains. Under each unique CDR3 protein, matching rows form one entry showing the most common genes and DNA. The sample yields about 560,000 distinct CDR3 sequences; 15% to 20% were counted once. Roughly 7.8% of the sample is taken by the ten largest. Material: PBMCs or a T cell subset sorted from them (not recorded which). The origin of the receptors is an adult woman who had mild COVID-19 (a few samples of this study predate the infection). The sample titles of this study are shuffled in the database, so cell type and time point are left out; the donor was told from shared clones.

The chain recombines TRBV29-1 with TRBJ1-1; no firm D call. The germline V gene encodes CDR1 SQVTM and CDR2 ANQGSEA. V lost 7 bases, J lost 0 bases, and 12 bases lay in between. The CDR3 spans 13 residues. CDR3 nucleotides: TGCAGCGCTATGACGCCCCTGAACACTGAAGCTTTCTTT. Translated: CSAMTPLNTEAFF.

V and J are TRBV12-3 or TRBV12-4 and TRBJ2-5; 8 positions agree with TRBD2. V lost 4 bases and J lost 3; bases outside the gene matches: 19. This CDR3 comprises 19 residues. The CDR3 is CASSSPPTAGGPLEETQYF. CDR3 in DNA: TGTGCCAGCAGTTCCCCCCCGACGGCGGGGGGCCCTCTAGAAGAGACCCAGTACTTC.

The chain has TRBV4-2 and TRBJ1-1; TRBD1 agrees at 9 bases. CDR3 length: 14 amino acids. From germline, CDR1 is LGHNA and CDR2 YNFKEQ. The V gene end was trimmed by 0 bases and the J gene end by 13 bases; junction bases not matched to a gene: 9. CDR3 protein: CASSQEEGTGIDFF. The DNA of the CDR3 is TGTGCCAGCAGCCAAGAGGAGGGGACAGGGATCGATTTCTTT.

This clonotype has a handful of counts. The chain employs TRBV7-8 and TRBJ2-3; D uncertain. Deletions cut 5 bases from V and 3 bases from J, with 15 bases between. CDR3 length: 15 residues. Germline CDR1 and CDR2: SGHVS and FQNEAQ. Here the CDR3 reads CASSPQELWTDTQYF. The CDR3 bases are TGTGCCAGCAGCCCCCAAGAACTATGGACAGATACGCAGTATTTT. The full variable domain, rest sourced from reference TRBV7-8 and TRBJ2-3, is GAGVSQSPRYKVAKRGQDVALRCDPISGHVSLFWYQQALGQGPEFLTYFQNEAQLDKSGLPSDRFFAERPEGSVSTLKIQRTQQEDSAVYLCASSPQELWTDTQYFGPGTRLTVL.

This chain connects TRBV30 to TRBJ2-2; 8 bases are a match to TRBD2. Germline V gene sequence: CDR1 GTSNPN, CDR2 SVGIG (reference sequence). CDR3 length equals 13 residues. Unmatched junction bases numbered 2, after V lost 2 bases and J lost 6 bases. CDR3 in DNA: TGTGCCTGGAGTCGGGGGGGTCCCGGGGAGCTGTTTTTT. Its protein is CAWSRGGPGELFF.

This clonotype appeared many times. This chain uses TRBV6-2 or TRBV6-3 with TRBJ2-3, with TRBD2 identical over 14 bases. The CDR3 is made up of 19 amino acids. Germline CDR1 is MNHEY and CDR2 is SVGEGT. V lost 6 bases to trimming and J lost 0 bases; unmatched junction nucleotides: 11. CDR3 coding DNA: TGTGCCAGCAGCGCGGAGACTAGCGGGAGGGCCAGAAGCACAGATACGCAGTATTTT. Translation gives CASSAETSGRARSTDTQYF.

The chain's CDR3 is CSALHRGEQYF. CDR3 nucleotides: TGCAGCGCATTGCACAGAGGCGAGCAGTACTTC. This chain links TRBV29-1 with TRBJ2-7; no definite D call. The CDR3 runs to 11 residues. Trimming left V 7 bases short and J 6 bases short, with 13 bases between. Germline values: CDR1 SQVTM, CDR2 ANQGSEA.

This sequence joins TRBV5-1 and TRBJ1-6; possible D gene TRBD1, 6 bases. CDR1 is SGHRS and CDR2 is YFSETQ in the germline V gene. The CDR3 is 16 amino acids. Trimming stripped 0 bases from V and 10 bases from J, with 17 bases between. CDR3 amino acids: CASSLDERGGQSPLHF. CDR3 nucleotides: TGCGCCAGCAGCTTGGACGAAAGGGGGGGACAATCACCCCTCCACTTT.

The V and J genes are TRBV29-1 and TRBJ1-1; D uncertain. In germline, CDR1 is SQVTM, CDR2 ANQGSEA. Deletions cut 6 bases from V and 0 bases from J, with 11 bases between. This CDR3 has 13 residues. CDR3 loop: CSVMRRMNTEAFF. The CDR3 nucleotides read TGCAGCGTAATGAGAAGAATGAACACTGAAGCTTTCTTT.

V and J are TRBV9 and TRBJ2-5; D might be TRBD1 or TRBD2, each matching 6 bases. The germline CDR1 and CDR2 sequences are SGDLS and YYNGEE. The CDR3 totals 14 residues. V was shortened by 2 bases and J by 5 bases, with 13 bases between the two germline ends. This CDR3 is CASSVLGGLETQYF. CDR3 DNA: TGTGCCAGCAGCGTTCTGGGGGGCCTGGAGACCCAGTACTTC.

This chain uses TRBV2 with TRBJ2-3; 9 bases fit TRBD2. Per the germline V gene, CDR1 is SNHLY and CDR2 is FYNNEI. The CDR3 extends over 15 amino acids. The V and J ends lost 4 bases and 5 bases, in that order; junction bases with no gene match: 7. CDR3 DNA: TGTGCCAGCAGTGCGTTGTTACTAGCGGGAGATACGCAGTATTTT. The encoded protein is CASSALLLAGDTQYF.